This T cell receptor beta chain was sequenced in a study of regulatory T cells in long-lasting Graves disease. This CDR3 is built from 18 residues. Germline CDR1 is LNHDA and CDR2 is SQIVND (reference sequence). V lost 6 bases, J lost 0 bases, and 21 bases lay in between. Time point of the sample: persistent/refractory GD, antithyroid drugs over 5 years with positive TRAb. Following extraction of RNA from PBMCs, that RNA was used to make the TCR library. For TCR beta, libraries came from iRepertoire HTBI primers and Arm-PCR of CDR3 regions. Via MiXCR, TCRdb re-called the multiplex PCR reads, giving one row per CDR3 protein. The table lists roughly 500,000 distinct CDR3 sequences, 20% to 25% of them singletons.

The receptor was isolated from a female donor with Graves disease. The sample consisted of peripheral blood mononuclear cells (PBMCs), taken when the disease was refractory, from a patient treated with antithyroid drugs. The chain carries TRBV19 and TRBJ2-4; D tentatively fits TRBD1 or TRBD2 (5 bases each). The CDR3 protein is CASSDGAALTLAKNIQYF. The CDR3 bases are TGTGCCAGTAGCGACGGGGCCGCTTTAACACTAGCCAAAAACATTCAGTACTTC. Combining the CDR3 with reference TRBV19 and TRBJ2-4 gives the whole variable domain DGGITQSPKYLFRKEGQNVTLSCEQNLNHDAMYWYRQDPGQGLRLIYYSQIVNDFQKGDIAEGYSVSREKKESFPLTVTSAQKNPTAFYLCASSDGAALTLAKNIQYFGAGTRLSVL.